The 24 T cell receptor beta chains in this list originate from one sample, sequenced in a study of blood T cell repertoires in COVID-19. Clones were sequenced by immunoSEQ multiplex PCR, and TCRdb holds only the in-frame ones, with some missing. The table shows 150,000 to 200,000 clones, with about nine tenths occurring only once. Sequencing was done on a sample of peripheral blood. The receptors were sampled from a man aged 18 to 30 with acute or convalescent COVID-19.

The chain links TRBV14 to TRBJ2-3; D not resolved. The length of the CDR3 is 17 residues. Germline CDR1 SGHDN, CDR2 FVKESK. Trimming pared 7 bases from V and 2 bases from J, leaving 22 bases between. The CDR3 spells CASNPHQGADSTDTQYF. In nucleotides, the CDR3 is TGTGCCAGCAACCCCCACCAAGGAGCCGATTCCACAGATACGCAGTATTTT.

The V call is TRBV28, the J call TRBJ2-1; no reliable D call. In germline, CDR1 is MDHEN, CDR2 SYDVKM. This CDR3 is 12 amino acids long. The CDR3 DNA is TGTGGAACCAAGAGCTCCTACAATGAGCAGTTCTTC. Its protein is CGTKSSYNEQFF. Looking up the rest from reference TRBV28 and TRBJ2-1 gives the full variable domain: DVKVTQSSRYLVKRTGEKVFLECVQDMDHENMFWYRQDPGLGLRLIYFSYDVKMKEKGDIPEGYSVSREKKERFSLILESASTNQTSMYLCGTKSSYNEQFFGPGTRLTVL.

The CDR3 reads CASSLVGQGLAFF. DNA for the CDR3: TGTGCCAGCAGTCTCGTGGGACAGGGGCTGGCTTTCTTT. The V call is TRBV12-3 or TRBV12-4, the J call TRBJ1-1; 10 nucleotides align to TRBD1. The CDR3 is 13 residues long. V was clipped by 5 bases and J by 11 bases; unmatched bases: 8.

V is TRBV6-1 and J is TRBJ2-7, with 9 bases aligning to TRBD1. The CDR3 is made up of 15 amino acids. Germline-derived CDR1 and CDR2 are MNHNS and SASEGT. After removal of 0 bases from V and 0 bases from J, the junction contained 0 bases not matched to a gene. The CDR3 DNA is TGTGCCAGCAGTGAAGCGGGACAGGGCTCCTACGAGCAGTACTTC. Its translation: CASSEAGQGSYEQYF.

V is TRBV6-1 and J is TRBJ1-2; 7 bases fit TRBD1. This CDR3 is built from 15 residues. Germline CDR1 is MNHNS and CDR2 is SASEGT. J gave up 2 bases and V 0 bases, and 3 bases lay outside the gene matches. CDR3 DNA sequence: TGTGCCAGCAGTGAAGCTATACAGGGGAACTATGGCTACACCTTC. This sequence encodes CASSEAIQGNYGYTF.

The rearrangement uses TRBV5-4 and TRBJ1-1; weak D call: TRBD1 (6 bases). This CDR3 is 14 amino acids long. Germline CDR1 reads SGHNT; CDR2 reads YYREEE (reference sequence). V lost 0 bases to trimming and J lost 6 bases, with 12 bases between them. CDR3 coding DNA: TGTGCCAGCAGCTTGGGGCAGGGGTACGCTGAAGCTTTCTTT. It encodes CASSLGQGYAEAFF.

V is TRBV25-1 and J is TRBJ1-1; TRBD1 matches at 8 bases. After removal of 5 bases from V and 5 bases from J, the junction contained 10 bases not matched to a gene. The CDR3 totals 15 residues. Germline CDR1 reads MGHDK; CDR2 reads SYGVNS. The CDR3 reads CASSTHDRGRTEAFF. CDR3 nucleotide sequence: TGTGCCAGCAGTACTCATGACAGGGGAAGGACTGAAGCTTTCTTT.

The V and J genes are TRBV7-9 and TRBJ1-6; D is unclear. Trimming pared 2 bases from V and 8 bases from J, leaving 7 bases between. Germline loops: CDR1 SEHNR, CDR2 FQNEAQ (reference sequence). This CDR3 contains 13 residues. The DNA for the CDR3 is TGTGCCAGCAGCTTATTATTTGATTCACCCCTCCACTTT. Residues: CASSLLFDSPLHF.

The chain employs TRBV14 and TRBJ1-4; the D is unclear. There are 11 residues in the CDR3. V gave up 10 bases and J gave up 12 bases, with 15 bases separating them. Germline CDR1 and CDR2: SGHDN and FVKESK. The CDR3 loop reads CATPPGWELFF. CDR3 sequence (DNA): TGTGCCACCCCGCCCGGGTGGGAACTGTTTTTT.

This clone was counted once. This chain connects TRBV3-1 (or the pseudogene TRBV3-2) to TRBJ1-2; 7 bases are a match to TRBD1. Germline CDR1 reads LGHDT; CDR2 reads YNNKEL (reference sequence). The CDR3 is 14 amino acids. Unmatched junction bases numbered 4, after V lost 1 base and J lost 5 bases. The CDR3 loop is CASSQVVTGYGYTF. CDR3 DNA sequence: TGTGCCAGCAGCCAAGTTGTGACAGGGTATGGCTACACCTTC.

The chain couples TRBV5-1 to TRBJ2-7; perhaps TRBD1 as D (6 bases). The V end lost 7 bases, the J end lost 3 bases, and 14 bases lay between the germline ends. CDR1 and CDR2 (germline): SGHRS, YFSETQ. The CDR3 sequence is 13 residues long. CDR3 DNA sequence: TGCGCCAGCGGGACCTCAGGGGTCTACGAGCAGTACTTC. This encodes CASGTSGVYEQYF.

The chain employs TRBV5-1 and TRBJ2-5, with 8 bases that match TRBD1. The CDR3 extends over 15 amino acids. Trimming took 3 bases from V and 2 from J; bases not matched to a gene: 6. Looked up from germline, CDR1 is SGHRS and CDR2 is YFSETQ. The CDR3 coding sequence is TGCGCCAGCAGCTACGGACAGGGCCAGCAAGAGACCCAGTACTTC. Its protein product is CASSYGQGQQETQYF. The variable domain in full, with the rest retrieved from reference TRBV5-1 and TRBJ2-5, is KAGVTQTPRYLIKTRGQQVTLSCSPISGHRSVSWYQQTPGQGLQFLFEYFSETQRNKGNFPGRFSGRQFSNSRSEMNVSTLELGDSALYLCASSYGQGQQETQYFGPGTRLLVL.

In DNA form, the CDR3 reads TGTGCCAGCAGCTTGGCTATCGGGGAGGACGAAGAGACCCAGTACTTC. The encoded protein is CASSLAIGEDEETQYF. The chain joins TRBV5-6 to TRBJ2-5; possibly TRBD2 for D (6 bases). In germline, CDR1 is SGHDT, CDR2 YYEEEE. The CDR3 contains 16 residues. Between the trimmed V and J ends, which lost 0 bases and 3 bases, there was a span of 15 bases.

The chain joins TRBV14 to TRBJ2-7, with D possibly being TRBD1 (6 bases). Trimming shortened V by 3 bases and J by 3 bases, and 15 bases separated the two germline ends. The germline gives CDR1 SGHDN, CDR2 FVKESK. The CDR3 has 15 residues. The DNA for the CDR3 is TGTGCCAGCAGCCACACACAGGGTTTCAGCTACGAGCAGTACTTC. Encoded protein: CASSHTQGFSYEQYF.

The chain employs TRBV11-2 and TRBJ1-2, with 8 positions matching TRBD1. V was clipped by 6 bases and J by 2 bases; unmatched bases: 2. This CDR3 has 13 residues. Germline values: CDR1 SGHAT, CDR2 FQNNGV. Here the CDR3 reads CASSPGGNYGYTF. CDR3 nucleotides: TGTGCCAGCAGTCCAGGGGGCAACTATGGCTACACCTTC.

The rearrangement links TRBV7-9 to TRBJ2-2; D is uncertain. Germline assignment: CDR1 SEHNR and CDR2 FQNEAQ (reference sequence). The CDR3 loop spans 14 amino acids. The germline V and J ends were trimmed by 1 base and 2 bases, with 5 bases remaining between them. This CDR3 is CASSLGGNTGELFF. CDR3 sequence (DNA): TGTGCCAGCAGCTTAGGCGGTAACACCGGGGAGCTGTTTTTT.

CDR3 residues: CASSRLAGAANTGELFF. DNA of the CDR3: TGTGCCAGCAGTCGCCTAGCGGGGGCCGCGAACACCGGGGAGCTGTTTTTT. The V call is TRBV6-6, the J call TRBJ2-2; 10 bases match TRBD2. The CDR3 sequence is 17 residues long. CDR1 is MNHNY, CDR2 SVGAGI, per germline (reference sequence). V dropped 5 bases and J dropped 0; count of bases not matched to a gene: 6.

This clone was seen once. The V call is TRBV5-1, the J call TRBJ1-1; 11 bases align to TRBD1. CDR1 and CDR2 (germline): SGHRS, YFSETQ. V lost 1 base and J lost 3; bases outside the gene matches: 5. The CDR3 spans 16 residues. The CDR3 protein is CASSLYPGQGDTEAFF. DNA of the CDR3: TGCGCCAGCAGCTTGTACCCGGGACAGGGGGACACTGAAGCTTTCTTT.

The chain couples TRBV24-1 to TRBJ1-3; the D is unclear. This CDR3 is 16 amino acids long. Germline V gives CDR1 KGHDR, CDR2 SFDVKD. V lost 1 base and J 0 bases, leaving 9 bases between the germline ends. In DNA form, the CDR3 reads TGTGCCACCAGTGATTTCGGCAGGAACTCTGGAAACACCATATATTTT. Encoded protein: CATSDFGRNSGNTIYF.

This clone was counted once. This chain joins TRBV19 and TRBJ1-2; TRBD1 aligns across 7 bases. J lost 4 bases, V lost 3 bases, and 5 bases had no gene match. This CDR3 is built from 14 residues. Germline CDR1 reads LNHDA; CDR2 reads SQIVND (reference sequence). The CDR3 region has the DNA TGTGCCAGTAGTATTACAGGGGCTAGCTATGGCTACACCTTC. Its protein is CASSITGASYGYTF.

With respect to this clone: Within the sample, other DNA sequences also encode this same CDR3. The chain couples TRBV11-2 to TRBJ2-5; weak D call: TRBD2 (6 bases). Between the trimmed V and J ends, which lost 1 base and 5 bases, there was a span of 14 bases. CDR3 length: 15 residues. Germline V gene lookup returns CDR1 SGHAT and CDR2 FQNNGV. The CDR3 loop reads CASSLASGGVETQYF. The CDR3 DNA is TGTGCCAGCAGCTTAGCGTCCGGAGGGGTGGAGACCCAGTACTTC.

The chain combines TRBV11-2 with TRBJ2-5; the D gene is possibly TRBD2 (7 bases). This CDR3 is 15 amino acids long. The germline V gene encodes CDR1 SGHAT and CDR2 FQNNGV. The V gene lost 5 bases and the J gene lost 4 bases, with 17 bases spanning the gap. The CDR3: CASSPTGGQGETQYF. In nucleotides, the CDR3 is TGTGCCAGCAGCCCTACGGGGGGCCAGGGAGAGACCCAGTACTTC. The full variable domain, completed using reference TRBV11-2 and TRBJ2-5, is EAGVAQSPRYKIIEKRQSVAFWCNPISGHATLYWYQQILGQGPKLLIQFQNNGVVDDSQLPKDRFSAERLKGVDSTLKIQPAKLEDSAVYLCASSPTGGQGETQYFGPGTRLLVL.

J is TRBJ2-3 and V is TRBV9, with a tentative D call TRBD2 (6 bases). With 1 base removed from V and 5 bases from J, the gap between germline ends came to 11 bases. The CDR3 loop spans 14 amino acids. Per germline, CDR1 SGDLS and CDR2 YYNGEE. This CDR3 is CASSVMGGVDTQYF. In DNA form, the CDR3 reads TGTGCCAGCAGCGTAATGGGGGGAGTAGATACGCAGTATTTT. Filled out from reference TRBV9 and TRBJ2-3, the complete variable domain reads DSGVTQTPKHLITATGQRVTLRCSPRSGDLSVYWYQQSLDQGLQFLIQYYNGEERAKGNILERFSAQQFPDLHSELNLSSLELGDSALYFCASSVMGGVDTQYFGPGTRLTVL.

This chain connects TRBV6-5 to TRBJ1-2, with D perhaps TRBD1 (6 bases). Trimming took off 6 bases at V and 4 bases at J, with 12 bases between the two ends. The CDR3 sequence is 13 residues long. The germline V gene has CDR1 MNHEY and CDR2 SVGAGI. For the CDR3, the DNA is TGTGCCAGCAGATCTGACAGGCTCTATGGCTACACCTTC. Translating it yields CASRSDRLYGYTF.